This TCR beta chain is drawn from a study of cytomegalovirus exposure and HLA in healthy donors. General study findings and limits: In vitro, a few CMV-associated chains proved specific for CMV antigens. With DRB1 most and HLA-C fewest, TCR association rates differed between HLA loci in a later analysis. HLA allele associations emerged for some 16,000 TCR beta sequences in a later analysis, at 0.05 false discovery rate. From TCR beta sequences, most subjects' HLA-A and HLA-B alleles were reportedly predicted accurately.

The primer mix had 60 Vbeta and 13 Jbeta primers. Using immunoSEQ multiplex PCR, the repertoire was profiled, and TCRdb retains in-frame clones only, with some absent. The sample yields 140,000 or so clones, about four fifths seen once. Comments on this clone: Antigen specificity is unknown.

This CDR3 is 15 amino acids long. V shed 2 bases and J 7 bases; nucleotides not matched to a gene: 7. CDR1 SGHNT and CDR2 YENEEA come from the germline V gene. This TCR came from a man aged 35 to 55 in good health and CMV-seronegative. This chain connects TRBV11-3 to TRBJ2-1; TRBD2 agrees at 8 bases. Sequencing input: PBMCs. CDR3 loop: CASSLNGGARNEQFF. The CDR3 DNA reads TGTGCCAGCAGCTTAAACGGGGGGGCCAGGAATGAGCAGTTCTTC.